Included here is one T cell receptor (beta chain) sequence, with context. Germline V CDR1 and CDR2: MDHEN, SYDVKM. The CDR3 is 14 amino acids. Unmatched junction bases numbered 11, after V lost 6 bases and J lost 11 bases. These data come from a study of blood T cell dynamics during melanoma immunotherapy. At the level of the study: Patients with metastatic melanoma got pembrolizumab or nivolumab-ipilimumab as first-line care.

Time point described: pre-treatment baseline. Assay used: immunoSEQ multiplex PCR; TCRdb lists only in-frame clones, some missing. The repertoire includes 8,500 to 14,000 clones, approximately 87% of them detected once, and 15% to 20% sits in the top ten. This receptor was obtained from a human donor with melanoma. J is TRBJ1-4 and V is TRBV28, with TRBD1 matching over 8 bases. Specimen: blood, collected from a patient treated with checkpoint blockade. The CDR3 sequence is CASRFRNRGRKLFF. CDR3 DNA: TGTGCCAGCAGATTTAGGAACAGGGGGAGGAAACTGTTTTTT.